This TCR beta chain was sequenced for a study of graft-versus-host responses after intestinal transplantation. CDR3 length: 18 residues. Trimming took 0 bases from V and 0 from J; bases not matched to a gene: 10. Germline CDR1 SEHNR, CDR2 FQNEAQ (reference sequence). A note on this clone: No antigen is known for it.

Assay used: immunoSEQ multiplex PCR; TCRdb lists only in-frame clones, some missing. In the table there are some 97,000 clones, roughly 87% of which are singletons. The sample here was unstimulated CD4+ T cells sorted from spleen or lymph node cells, taken before transplant. The receptor was derived from a human donor who was the organ donor for an intestinal transplant. J is TRBJ1-2 and V is TRBV7-9; 7 bases align to TRBD1. The CDR3 DNA follows: TGTGCCAGCAGCTTAGCGCGCGGAGGGGGCACTACTAACTATGGCTACACCTTC. Amino acid sequence: CASSLARGGGTTNYGYTF.